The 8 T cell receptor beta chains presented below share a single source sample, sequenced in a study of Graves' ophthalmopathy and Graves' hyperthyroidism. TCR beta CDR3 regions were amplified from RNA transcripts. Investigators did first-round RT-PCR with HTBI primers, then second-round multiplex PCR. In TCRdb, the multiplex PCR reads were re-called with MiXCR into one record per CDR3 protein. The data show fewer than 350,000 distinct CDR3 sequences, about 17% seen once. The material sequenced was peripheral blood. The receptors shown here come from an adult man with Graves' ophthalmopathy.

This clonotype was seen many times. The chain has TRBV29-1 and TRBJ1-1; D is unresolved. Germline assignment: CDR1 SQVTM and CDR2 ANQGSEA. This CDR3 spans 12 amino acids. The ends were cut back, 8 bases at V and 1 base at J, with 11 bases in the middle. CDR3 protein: CSTDMTNTEAFF. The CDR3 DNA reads TGCAGCACTGACATGACGAACACTGAAGCTTTCTTT.

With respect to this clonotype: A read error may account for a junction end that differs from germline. The CDR3 sequence is CASSGDRVIGNAIYF. The CDR3 DNA reads as TGTGCCAGCAGCGGGGACAGGGTCATTGGAAACGCCATATATTTT. The chain combines TRBV2 with TRBJ1-3; the match to TRBD1 covers 9 bases. CDR1 SNHLY and CDR2 FYNNEI come from the germline V gene. The CDR3 has 15 residues.

CDR3 sequence: CASREGGRNGYTF. The CDR3 DNA follows: TGTGCCAGCCGGGAGGGGGGCCGGAATGGCTACACCTTC. The chain joins TRBV6-2 or TRBV6-3 to TRBJ1-2, with D possibly matching TRBD1 (6 bases). The V end was cut by 8 bases, the J end by 6 bases, with 16 bases between. Germline V gene data show CDR1 as MNHEY and CDR2 as SVGEGT. This CDR3 is 13 amino acids long.

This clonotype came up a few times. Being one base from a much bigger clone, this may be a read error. As DNA, the CDR3 is TGTGCCAGCAGCTCAATTAGCGGGAGTGGGGGAGATACGCAGTATTTT. As protein: CASSSISGSGGDTQYF. The V gene is TRBV11-2, the J gene TRBJ2-3, with 9 bases matching TRBD2. Germline CDR1 reads SGHAT; CDR2 reads FQNNGV. J gave up 5 bases and V 4 bases, and 10 bases lay outside the gene matches. The CDR3 covers 16 residues. Variable domain in full (rest from reference TRBV11-2 and TRBJ2-3): EAGVAQSPRYKIIEKRQSVAFWCNPISGHATLYWYQQILGQGPKLLIQFQNNGVVDDSQLPKDRFSAERLKGVDSTLKIQPAKLEDSAVYLCASSSISGSGGDTQYFGPGTRLTVL.

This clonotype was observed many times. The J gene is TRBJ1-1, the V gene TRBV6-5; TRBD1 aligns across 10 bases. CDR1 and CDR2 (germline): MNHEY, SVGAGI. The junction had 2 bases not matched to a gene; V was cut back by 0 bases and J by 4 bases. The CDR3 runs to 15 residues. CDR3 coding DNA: TGTGCCAGCAGTTACTCAGGGACAGGGGTCACTGAAGCTTTCTTT. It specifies CASSYSGTGVTEAFF.

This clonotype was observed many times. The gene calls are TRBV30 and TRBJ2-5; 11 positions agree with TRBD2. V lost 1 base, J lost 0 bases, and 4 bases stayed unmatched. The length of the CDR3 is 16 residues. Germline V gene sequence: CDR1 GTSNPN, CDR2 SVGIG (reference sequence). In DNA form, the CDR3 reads TGTGCCTGGAGTGAGGCTAGCGGGGGGTACCAAGAGACCCAGTACTTC. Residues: CAWSEASGGYQETQYF.

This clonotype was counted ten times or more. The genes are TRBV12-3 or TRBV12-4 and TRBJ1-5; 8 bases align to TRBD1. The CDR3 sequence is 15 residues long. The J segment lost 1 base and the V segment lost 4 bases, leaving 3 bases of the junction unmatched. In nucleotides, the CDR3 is TGTGCCAGCAGTTCGACAGGGGTCAGCAATCAGCCCCAGCATTTT. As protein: CASSSTGVSNQPQHF.

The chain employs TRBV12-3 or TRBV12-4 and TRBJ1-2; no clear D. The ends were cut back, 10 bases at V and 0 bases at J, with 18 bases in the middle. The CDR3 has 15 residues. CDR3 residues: CATSPLGGANYGYTF. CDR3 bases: TGTGCCACCAGCCCACTGGGAGGAGCTAACTATGGCTACACCTTC.